This T cell receptor beta chain was sequenced during a study of shared clonotypes between healthy human individuals (dated by TCRdb to about 2020). A note on the overall study: Three men and a couple of women, aged 18 to 49 years, made up the cohort. Per donor, three plates each were used for CD4 naive and CD4 memory, two for CD8 naive, and one for CD8 memory. The study deeply sequenced blood TCR repertoires of several healthy adults to estimate repertoire size and the extent of clonotype sharing between individuals. To increase sequencing depth and limit assay-specific biases, TCR repertoire library preparation and sequencing were carried out by different laboratories using diverse techniques. Leukapheresis yielded between about 0.94 and 9.5 billion PBMCs per donor. Study-wide conclusions, independent of this receptor: Clonotypes shared by all four sorted-subset donors showed higher generation probabilities than non-shared clonotypes. The genetic and exposure-history diversity represented was limited by the small number of donors. Across a handful of donors, approximately 5% of naive CD4, approximately 3.6% of naive CD8, 2.3% of memory CD4, and over 0.35% of memory CD8 clonotypes were shared. Sampling was restricted to blood, and TCR repertoires in tissues likely differ from the TCR repertoires found in blood. Larger estimated clonotype richness was generally found for naive subsets than for memory subsets. Based on pairwise subsampling, the degree of clonotype sharing among donors was expected to be affected by sequencing depth. Incomplete sequencing was indicated by rarefaction of sorted-subset datasets, despite the large sequencing depth.

TCR CDR3 regions were amplified from genomic DNA by multiplex PCR using the deep immunoSEQ assay. Extracted genomic DNA from each cell subset was distributed evenly across all wells of several immunoSEQ 96-well plates, and each plate was treated as a replicate. For sorted subsets, roughly 200 ng of genomic DNA, equivalent to 30,000 or so T cell genomes, went into each replicate PCR. The purified libraries were quantified using a Qubit 3.0 fluorometer, sized with a Bioanalyzer 2100, and then quantified again using the KAPA Library Quantification kit. Every immunoSEQ 96-well plate was sequenced on a dedicated single-read 150-cycle Illumina NextSeq 550 flow cell. Processing in the source paper ran as follows. Because only junctional sequences without quality scores were contained in the immunoSEQ output, filtering matching that applied to full-length reads could not be performed. Sequences were annotated with PyIR, a Python wrapper for IgBLAST v1.9, using IMGT germline references to assign V/J genes and CDR3. Any read was removed if the V/J assignment was weak (E-value above 1e-6), the CDR3 was missing, or the read contained stop codons, out-of-frame junctions, or ambiguous translated residues. V3J clonotypes were defined as sequences sharing an identical inferred V gene, J gene, and CDR3 amino acid sequence. To compute the percentage overlap between repertoires, the number of shared unique clonotypes was divided by the size of the smaller repertoire. RTK rarefaction, the Chao1 estimator, and Recon v2.1 estimates of unobserved clonotypes were used to assess repertoire richness. Generation probabilities for all TCRbeta clonotypes obtained by the gDNA method from a handful of donors were computed using OLGA. TCRdb took this table from immuneACCESS and kept in-frame rearrangements with V and J called. Such tables lack part of the clones; where checked against another copy, unresolved V genes explain under half of the gap, and the rest is unexplained. V, J and clone size are those of that table, while D and trimming were read from the DNA. Recorded for this sample are about 2 million clones; about 95% of them occurred a single time. The ten largest clones take up 1% to 1.5% of the sample.

The cysteine opens and the phenylalanine closes a CDR3 of 13 amino acids. The CDR3 DNA has 39 bases and is translated from base 1. CDR1 and CDR2 are drawn from the germline V gene (reference sequence): SGHNT, YYREEE. The germline ends are 7 bases apart after V is trimmed by 0 bases and J by 4 bases. For the CD8 naive samples, CD45RO-negative cells were positively selected for CCR7, yielding a CD45RA+CCR7+ population from which TemRA cells were excluded. The donors were healthy, HIV-negative adults who had no recently reported acute infections or vaccinations. All donors were Caucasian adults living in Nashville, Tennessee, USA. Blood was collected by leukapheresis, and PBMCs were isolated by Ficoll-Histopaque density gradient centrifugation and then cryopreserved in liquid nitrogen vapor phase. Purity and quantity of every magnetically sorted T cell population were checked by analytical flow cytometry. Each sorted fraction had its genomic DNA isolated and then quantified by UV absorbance on a Nanodrop 2000c.

With respect to this clone: The specificity of this receptor is unknown. No much larger clone is present one base from it, and per-base qualities are unavailable.

The chain is encoded by TRBV5-4 joined to TRBJ2-5; no D gene can be assigned with confidence. Sequencing used naive CD8+ T cells sorted from blood. The meaning of the sample's cell subset or site label: CD45RA+CCR7+. This clonotype originated in a man between 18 and 35 years old in good health. The CDR3 amino acid sequence is: CASSLEPLETQYF. In nucleotide form, the sequence is TGTGCCAGCAGCTTGGAACCGTTAGAGACCCAGTACTTC.